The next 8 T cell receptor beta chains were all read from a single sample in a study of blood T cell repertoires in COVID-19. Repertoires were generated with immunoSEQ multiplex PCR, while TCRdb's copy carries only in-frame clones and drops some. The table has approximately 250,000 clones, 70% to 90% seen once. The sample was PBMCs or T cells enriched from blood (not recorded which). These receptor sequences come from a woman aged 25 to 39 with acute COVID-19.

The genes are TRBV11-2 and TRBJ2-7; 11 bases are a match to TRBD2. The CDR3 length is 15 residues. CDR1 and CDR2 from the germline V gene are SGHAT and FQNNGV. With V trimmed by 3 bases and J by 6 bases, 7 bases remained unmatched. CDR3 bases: TGTGCCAGCAGCTTCCGTAGCGGGAGGGGTTTCGAGCAGTACTTC. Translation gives CASSFRSGRGFEQYF.

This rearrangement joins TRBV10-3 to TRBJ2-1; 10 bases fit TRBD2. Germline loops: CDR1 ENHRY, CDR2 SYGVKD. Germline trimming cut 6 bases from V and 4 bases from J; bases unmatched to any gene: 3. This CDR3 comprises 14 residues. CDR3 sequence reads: CAISEREGYNEQFF. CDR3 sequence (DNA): TGTGCCATCAGCGAGCGGGAGGGTTACAATGAGCAGTTCTTC.

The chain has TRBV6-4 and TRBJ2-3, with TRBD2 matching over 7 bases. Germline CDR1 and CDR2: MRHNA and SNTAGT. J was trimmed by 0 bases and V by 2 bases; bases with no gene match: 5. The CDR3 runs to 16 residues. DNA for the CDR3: TGTGCCAGCAGTGACGCTAGCGGTCATAGCACAGATACGCAGTATTTT. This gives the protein CASSDASGHSTDTQYF.

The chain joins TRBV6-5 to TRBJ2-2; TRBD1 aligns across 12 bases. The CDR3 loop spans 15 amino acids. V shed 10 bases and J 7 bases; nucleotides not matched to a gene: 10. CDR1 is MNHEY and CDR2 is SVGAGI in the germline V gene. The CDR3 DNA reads TGTGCCACCATGAAGGGACAGGGGGCGAACGGGGAGCTGTTTTTT. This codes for CATMKGQGANGELFF.

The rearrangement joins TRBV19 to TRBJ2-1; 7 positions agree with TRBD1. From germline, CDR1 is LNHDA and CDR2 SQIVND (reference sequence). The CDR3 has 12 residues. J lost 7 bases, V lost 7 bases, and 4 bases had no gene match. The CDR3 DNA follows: TGTGCCAGTAAAGGGACAGCTAATGAGCAGTTCTTC. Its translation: CASKGTANEQFF.

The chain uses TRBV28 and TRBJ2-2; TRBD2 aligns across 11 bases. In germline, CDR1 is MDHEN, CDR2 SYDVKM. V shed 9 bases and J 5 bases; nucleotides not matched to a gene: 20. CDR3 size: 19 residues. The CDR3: CASPVEGISGRAGTGELFF. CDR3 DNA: TGTGCCAGTCCCGTCGAGGGGATTAGCGGGAGGGCGGGTACCGGGGAGCTGTTTTTT.

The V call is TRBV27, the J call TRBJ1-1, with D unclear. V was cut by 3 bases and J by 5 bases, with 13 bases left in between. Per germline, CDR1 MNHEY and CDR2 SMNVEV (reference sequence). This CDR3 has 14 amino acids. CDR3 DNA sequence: TGTGCCAGCAGTTTGGGGAGTCCGGGGACTGAAGCTTTCTTT. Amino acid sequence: CASSLGSPGTEAFF.

CDR3 region: CASGALPGGSNQPQHF. As DNA, the CDR3 is TGTGCTAGTGGTGCCCTCCCAGGGGGTAGCAATCAGCCCCAGCATTTT. The V and J genes are TRBV12-5 and TRBJ1-5; 7 bases are a match to TRBD1. V lost 5 bases to trimming and J lost 0 bases; unmatched junction nucleotides: 7. CDR1 is LGHNT, CDR2 FRNRAP, per germline. This CDR3 comprises 16 residues.